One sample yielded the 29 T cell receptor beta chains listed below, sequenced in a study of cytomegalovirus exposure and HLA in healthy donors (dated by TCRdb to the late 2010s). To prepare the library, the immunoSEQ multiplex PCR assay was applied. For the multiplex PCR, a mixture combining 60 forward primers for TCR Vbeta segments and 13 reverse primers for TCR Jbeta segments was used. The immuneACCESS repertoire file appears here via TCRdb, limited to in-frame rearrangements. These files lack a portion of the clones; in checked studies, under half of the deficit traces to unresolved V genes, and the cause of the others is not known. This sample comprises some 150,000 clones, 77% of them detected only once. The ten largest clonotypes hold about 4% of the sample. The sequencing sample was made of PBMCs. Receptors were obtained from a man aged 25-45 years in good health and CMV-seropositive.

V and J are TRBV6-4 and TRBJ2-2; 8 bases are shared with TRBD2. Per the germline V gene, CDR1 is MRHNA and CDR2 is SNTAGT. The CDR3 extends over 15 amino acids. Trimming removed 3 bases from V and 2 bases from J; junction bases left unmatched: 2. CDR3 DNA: TGTGCCAGCAGTGAGCTAGCGGGCAACACCGGGGAGCTGTTTTTT. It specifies CASSELAGNTGELFF.

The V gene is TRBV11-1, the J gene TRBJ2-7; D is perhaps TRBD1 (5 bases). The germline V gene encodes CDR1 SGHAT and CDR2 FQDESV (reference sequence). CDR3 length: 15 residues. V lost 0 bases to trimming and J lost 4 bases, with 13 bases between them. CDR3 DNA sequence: TGTGCCAGCAGCTTAGCGCGTGACAGCAGATACGAGCAGTACTTC. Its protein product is CASSLARDSRYEQYF.

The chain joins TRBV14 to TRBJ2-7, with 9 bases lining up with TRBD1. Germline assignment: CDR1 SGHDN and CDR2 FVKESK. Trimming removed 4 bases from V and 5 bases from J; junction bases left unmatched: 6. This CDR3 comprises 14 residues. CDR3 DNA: TGTGCCAGCAGCCCCGGGACAGGGCGCCACGAGCAGTACTTC. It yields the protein CASSPGTGRHEQYF.

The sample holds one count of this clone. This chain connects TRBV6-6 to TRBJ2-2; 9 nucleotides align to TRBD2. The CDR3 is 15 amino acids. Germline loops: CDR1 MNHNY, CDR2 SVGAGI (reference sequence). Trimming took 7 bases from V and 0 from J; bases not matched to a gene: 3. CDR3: CASTSGEANTGELFF. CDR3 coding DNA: TGTGCCAGCACTAGCGGGGAGGCGAACACCGGGGAGCTGTTTTTT.

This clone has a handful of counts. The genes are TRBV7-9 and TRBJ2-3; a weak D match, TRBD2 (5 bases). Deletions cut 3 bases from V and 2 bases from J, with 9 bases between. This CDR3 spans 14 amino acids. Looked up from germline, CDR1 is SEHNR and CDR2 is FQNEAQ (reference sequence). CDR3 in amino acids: CASSFGDPTDTQYF. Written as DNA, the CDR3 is TGTGCCAGCAGCTTCGGGGATCCCACAGATACGCAGTATTTT. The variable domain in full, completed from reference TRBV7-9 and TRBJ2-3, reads DTGVSQNPRHKITKRGQNVTFRCDPISEHNRLYWYRQTLGQGPEFLTYFQNEAQLEKSRLLSDRFSAERPKGSFSTLEIQRTEQGDSAMYLCASSFGDPTDTQYFGPGTRLTVL.

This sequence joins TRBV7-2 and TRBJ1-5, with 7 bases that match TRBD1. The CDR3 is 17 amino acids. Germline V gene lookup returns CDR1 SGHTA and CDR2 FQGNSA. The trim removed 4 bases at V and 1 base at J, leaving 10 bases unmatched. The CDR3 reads CASSSRQGMESNQPQHF. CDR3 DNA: TGTGCCAGCAGCTCCCGACAGGGCATGGAAAGCAATCAGCCCCAGCATTTT.

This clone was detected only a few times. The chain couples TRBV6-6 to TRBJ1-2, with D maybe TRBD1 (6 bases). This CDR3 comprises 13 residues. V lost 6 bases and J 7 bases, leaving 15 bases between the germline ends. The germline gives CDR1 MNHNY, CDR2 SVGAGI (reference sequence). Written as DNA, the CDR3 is TGTGCCAGCAGCCCGGACAGTGGCAGTGGCTACACCTTC. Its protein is CASSPDSGSGYTF.

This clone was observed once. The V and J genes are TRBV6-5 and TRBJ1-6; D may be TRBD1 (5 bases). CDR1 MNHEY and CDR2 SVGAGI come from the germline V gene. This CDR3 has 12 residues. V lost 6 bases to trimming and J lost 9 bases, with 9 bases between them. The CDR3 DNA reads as TGTGCCAGCAGGGGGCTTGGTTCACCCCTCCACTTT. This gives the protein CASRGLGSPLHF.

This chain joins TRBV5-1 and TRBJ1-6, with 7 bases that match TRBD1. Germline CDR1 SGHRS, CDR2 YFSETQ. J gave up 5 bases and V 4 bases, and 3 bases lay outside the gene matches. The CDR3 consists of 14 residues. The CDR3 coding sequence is TGCGCCAGCAGCACCGGGACAGATAATTCACCCCTCCACTTT. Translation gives CASSTGTDNSPLHF. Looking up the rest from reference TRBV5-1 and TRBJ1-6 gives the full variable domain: KAGVTQTPRYLIKTRGQQVTLSCSPISGHRSVSWYQQTPGQGLQFLFEYFSETQRNKGNFPGRFSGRQFSNSRSEMNVSTLELGDSALYLCASSTGTDNSPLHFGNGTRLTVT.

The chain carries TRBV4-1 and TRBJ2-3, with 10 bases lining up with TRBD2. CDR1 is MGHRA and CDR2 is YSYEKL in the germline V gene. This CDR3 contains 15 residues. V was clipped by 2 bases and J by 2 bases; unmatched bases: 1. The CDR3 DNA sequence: TGCGCCAGCAGCCAACTAGCGGGGGACACAGATACGCAGTATTTT. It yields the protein CASSQLAGDTDTQYF.

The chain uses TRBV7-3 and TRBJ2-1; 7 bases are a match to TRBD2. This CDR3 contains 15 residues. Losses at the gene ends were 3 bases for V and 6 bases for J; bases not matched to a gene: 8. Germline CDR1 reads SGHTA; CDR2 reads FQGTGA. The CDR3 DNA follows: TGTGCCAGCAGCTTCCAGCGGGGAGCCCTCAATGAGCAGTTCTTC. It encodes CASSFQRGALNEQFF.

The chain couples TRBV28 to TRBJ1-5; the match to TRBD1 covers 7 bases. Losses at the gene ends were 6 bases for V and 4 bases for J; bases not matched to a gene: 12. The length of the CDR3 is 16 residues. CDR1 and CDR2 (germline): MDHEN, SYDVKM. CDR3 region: CASSHANRGRNQPQHF. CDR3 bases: TGTGCCAGCAGCCACGCCAACAGGGGTCGGAATCAGCCCCAGCATTTT.

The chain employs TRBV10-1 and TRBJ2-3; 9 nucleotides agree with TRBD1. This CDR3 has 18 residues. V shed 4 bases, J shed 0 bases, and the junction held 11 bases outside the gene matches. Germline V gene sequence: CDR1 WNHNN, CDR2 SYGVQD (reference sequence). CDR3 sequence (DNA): TGCGCCAGCAGTGGGGGACAGGGCGCACCGATAAGCACAGATACGCAGTATTTT. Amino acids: CASSGGQGAPISTDTQYF.

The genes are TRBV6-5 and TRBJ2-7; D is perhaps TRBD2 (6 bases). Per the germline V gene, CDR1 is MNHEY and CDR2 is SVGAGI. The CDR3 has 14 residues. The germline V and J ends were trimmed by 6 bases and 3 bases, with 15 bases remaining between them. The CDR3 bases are TGTGCCAGCAGGAAACTAAAGGGAGGCTACGAGCAGTACTTC. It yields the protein CASRKLKGGYEQYF.

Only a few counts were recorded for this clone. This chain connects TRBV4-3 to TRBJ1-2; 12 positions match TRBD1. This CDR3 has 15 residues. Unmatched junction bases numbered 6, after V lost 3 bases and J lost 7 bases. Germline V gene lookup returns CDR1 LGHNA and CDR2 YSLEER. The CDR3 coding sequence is TGCGCCAGCAGCCAGTGGGACAGGGGGCCGGGTGGCTACACCTTC. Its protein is CASSQWDRGPGGYTF.

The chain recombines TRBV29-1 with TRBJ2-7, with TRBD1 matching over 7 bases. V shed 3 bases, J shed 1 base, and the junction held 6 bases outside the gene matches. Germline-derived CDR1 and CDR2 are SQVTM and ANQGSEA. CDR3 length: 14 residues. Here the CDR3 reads CSVEGTENSYEQYF. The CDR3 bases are TGCAGCGTTGAGGGGACAGAGAATTCCTACGAGCAGTACTTC.

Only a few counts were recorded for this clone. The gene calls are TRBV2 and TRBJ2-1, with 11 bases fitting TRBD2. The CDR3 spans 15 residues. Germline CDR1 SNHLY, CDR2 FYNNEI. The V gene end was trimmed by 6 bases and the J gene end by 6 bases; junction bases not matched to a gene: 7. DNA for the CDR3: TGTGCCAGCAGGGAGGGACTAGCGGTGATCAATGAGCAGTTCTTC. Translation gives CASREGLAVINEQFF.

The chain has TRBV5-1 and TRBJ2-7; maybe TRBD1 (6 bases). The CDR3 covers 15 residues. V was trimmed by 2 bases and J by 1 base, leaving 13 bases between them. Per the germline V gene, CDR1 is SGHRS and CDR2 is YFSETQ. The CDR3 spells CASSFAIQGSYEQYF. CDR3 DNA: TGCGCCAGCAGCTTTGCTATACAGGGATCCTACGAGCAGTACTTC.

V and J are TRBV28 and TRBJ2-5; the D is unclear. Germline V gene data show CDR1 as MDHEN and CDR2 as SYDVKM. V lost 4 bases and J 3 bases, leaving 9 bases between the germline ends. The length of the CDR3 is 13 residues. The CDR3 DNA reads TGTGCCAGCAGTTCAAGCGTCGAAGAGACCCAGTACTTC. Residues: CASSSSVEETQYF.

In DNA form, the CDR3 reads TGCGCCAGCAGCCAAGAAGGGTTTCGGGGGGGCGACTATGGCTACACCTTC. Amino acids: CASSQEGFRGGDYGYTF. The chain recombines TRBV4-1 with TRBJ1-2; TRBD1 might be the D (6 bases). Trimming left V 0 bases short and J 3 bases short, with 17 bases between. The CDR3 loop spans 17 amino acids. Per the germline V gene, CDR1 is MGHRA and CDR2 is YSYEKL.

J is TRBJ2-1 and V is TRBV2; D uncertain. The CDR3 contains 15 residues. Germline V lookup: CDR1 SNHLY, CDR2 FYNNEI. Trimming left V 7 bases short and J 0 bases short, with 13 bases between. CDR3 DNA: TGTGCCAGCAAGAGCGCCCCTAGCTCCTACAATGAGCAGTTCTTC. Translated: CASKSAPSSYNEQFF.

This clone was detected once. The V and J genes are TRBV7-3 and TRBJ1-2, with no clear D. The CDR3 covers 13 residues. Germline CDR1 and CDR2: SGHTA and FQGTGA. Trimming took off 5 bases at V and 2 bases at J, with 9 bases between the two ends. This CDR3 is CASSPDTNYGYTF. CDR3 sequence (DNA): TGTGCCAGCAGCCCCGACACGAACTATGGCTACACCTTC.

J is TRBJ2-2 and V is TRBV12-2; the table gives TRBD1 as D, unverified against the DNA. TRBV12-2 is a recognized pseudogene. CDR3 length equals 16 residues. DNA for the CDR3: TGTGCAAGTCGCTTATTACAGGGGGGGGAACCCGGGGAGCTGTTTTTT. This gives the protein CASRLLQGGEPGELFF.

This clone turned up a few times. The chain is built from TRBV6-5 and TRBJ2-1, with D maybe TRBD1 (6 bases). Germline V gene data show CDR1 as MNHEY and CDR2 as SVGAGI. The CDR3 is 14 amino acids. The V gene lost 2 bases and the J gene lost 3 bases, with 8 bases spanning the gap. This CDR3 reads CASSYRDNYNEQFF. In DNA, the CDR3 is TGTGCCAGCAGTTACAGGGACAACTACAATGAGCAGTTCTTC.

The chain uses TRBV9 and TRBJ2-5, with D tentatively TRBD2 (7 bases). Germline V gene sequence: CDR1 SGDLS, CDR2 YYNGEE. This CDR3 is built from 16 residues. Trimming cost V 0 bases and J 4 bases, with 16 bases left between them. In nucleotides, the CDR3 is TGTGCCAGCAGCGTAGGGGGGGGCACTTATCTAGAGACCCAGTACTTC. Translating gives CASSVGGGTYLETQYF.

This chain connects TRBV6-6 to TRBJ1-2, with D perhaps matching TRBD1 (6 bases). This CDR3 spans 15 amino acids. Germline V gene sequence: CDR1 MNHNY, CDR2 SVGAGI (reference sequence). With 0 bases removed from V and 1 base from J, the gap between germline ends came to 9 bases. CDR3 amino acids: CASSYSGDNNYGYTF. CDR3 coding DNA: TGTGCCAGCAGTTACTCAGGGGACAATAACTATGGCTACACCTTC.

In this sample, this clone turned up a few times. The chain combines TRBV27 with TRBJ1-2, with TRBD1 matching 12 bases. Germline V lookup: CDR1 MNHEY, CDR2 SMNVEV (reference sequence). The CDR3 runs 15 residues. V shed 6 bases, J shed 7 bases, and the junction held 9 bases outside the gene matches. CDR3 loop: CASRRPGQGASGYTF. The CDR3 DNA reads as TGTGCCAGCAGAAGGCCGGGACAGGGGGCAAGTGGCTACACCTTC.

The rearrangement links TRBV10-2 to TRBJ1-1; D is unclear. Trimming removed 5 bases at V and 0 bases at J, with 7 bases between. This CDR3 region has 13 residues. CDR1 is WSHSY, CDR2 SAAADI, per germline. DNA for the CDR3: TGCGCCAGCAGTTGGCTGGTGAACACTGAAGCTTTCTTT. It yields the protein CASSWLVNTEAFF.

The CDR3 sequence is CASSQDQRGTEAFF. DNA of the CDR3: TGCGCCAGCAGCCAAGATCAAAGGGGGACTGAAGCTTTCTTT. The chain carries TRBV4-3 and TRBJ1-1; the D gene is possibly TRBD1 (6 bases). The CDR3 consists of 14 residues. V lost 0 bases and J 5 bases, leaving 10 bases between the germline ends. Per germline, CDR1 LGHNA and CDR2 YSLEER.